The 20 T cell receptor beta chains reported below all come from one sample, sequenced in a study of T cell responses to AZD1222 COVID-19 vaccine. Data came from immunoSEQ multiplex PCR; TCRdb stores just in-frame clones and leaves some out. The sample gives around 110,000 clones, roughly 93% of which show up once; roughly 1.5% is in the top ten. The source material was peripheral blood, sampled 28 days after the second AZD1222 dose. The source of these receptors is an adult who received the AZD1222 COVID-19 vaccine.

This clone was observed a single time. The CDR3 protein is CASSEGGGNQPQHF. The CDR3, as DNA: TGTGCCAGCAGTGAGGGCGGGGGGAATCAGCCCCAGCATTTT. This chain uses TRBV6-4 with TRBJ1-5; perhaps TRBD1 as D (5 bases). Germline CDR1 MRHNA, CDR2 SNTAGT. V was shortened by 3 bases and J by 4 bases, with 10 bases between the two germline ends. CDR3 length: 14 amino acids.

The gene calls are TRBV3-1 (or the pseudogene TRBV3-2) and TRBJ1-1, with D perhaps matching TRBD1 (6 bases). This CDR3 region has 12 residues. Germline CDR1 is LGHDT and CDR2 is YNNKEL (reference sequence). The V end lost 0 bases, the J end lost 14 bases, and 13 bases lay between the germline ends. The CDR3 region is CASSQDVRDTFF. The CDR3 DNA is TGTGCCAGCAGCCAAGATGTGCGGGACACATTCTTT.

This clone was found a few times. The rearrangement links TRBV3-1 (or the pseudogene TRBV3-2) to TRBJ2-7; tentatively, D is TRBD2 (5 bases). Per the germline V gene, CDR1 is LGHDT and CDR2 is YNNKEL (reference sequence). There are 15 residues in the CDR3. Trimming left V 1 base short and J 1 base short, with 11 bases between. The CDR3 coding sequence is TGTGCCAGCAGCCAAGTGTCAGGACTTTCCTACGAGCAGTACTTC. It codes for CASSQVSGLSYEQYF.

The chain is built from TRBV27 and TRBJ1-6; 7 positions agree with TRBD1. Trimming at V came to 5 bases and at J to 2 bases, leaving 9 bases not matched to a gene. This CDR3 is 17 amino acids long. CDR1 is MNHEY, CDR2 SMNVEV, per germline (reference sequence). The CDR3 protein is CASSAYRGVAYNSPLHF. CDR3 DNA: TGTGCCAGCAGTGCTTACAGGGGAGTCGCCTATAATTCACCCCTCCACTTT.

J is TRBJ2-2 and V is TRBV10-3, with TRBD1 matching over 9 bases. The CDR3 runs to 16 residues. Germline values: CDR1 ENHRY, CDR2 SYGVKD. Trimming removed 5 bases from V and 5 bases from J; junction bases left unmatched: 9. As DNA, the CDR3 is TGTGCCATCAGTCAATCCGGGACAGGGCGTACCGGGGAGCTGTTTTTT. Translation: CAISQSGTGRTGELFF.

In DNA form, the CDR3 reads TGTGCCAGCAGACGAGGGGCGGGTAACGGGGAGCTGTTTTTT. Amino acids: CASRRGAGNGELFF. The rearrangement joins TRBV6-6 to TRBJ2-2; D tentatively reads TRBD1 or TRBD2 (5 bases each). This CDR3 is built from 14 residues. Germline CDR1 is MNHNY and CDR2 is SVGAGI (reference sequence). Trimming left V 6 bases short and J 7 bases short, with 15 bases between.

The chain joins TRBV15 to TRBJ2-1; no clear D. V lost 0 bases, J lost 5 bases, and 11 bases lay in between. This CDR3 contains 15 residues. CDR1 and CDR2 from the germline V gene are LNHNV and YYDKDF (reference sequence). CDR3 in DNA: TGTGCCACCAGCAGAGATTCGGGCGCGAACAATGAGCAGTTCTTC. It codes for CATSRDSGANNEQFF. The full variable domain, in which reference TRBV15 and TRBJ2-1 provide the parts outside the CDR3, is DAMVIQNPRYQVTQFGKPVTLSCSQTLNHNVMYWYQQKSSQAPKLLFHYYDKDFNNEADTPDNFQSRRPNTSFCFLDIRSPGLGDTAMYLCATSRDSGANNEQFFGPGTRLTVL.

This chain links TRBV28 with TRBJ2-7; 12 nucleotides match TRBD1. From germline, CDR1 is MDHEN and CDR2 SYDVKM. V dropped 6 bases and J dropped 6; count of bases not matched to a gene: 9. This CDR3 is built from 15 residues. CDR3 sequence (DNA): TGTGCCAGCAGCCACCCGGGACAGGGGGCGGGCGAGCAGTACTTC. This gives the protein CASSHPGQGAGEQYF.

The rearrangement joins TRBV28 to TRBJ2-7; 10 bases fit TRBD2. Germline-derived CDR1 and CDR2 are MDHEN and SYDVKM. This CDR3 is built from 14 residues. The junction had 6 bases not matched to a gene; V was cut back by 6 bases and J by 4 bases. The CDR3 DNA is TGTGCCAGCAGGGCCGGGACTAGCGATTACGAGCAGTACTTC. Protein product: CASRAGTSDYEQYF.

This sequence joins TRBV6-5 and TRBJ2-2, with D perhaps matching TRBD2 (7 bases). Trimming took 10 bases from V and 3 from J, leaving 15 bases between them. Germline V gives CDR1 MNHEY, CDR2 SVGAGI. This CDR3 region has 14 residues. CDR3 region: CATSRGGDTGELFF. DNA for the CDR3: TGTGCCACCTCCCGAGGGGGGGACACCGGGGAGCTGTTTTTT.

This chain uses TRBV5-1 with TRBJ2-3; D possibly matches TRBD1 or TRBD2 (5 bases each). CDR1 is SGHRS and CDR2 is YFSETQ in the germline V gene. The CDR3 runs to 13 residues. V was cut by 6 bases and J by 2 bases, with 10 bases left in between. CDR3 nucleotides: TGCGCCAGCAAAGAGGGGATCACAGATACGCAGTATTTT. This gives the protein CASKEGITDTQYF.

The chain employs TRBV21-1 and TRBJ1-1; the table's D call, TRBD1, has no DNA check behind it. TRBV21-1 is termed a pseudogene. The CDR3 sequence is 14 residues long. In nucleotides, the CDR3 is TGTGCCAGCAGCAAAAAGGGGATCGGCACTGAAGCTTTCTTT. Translating it yields CASSKKGIGTEAFF.

The chain recombines TRBV5-4 with TRBJ2-7; 10 bases fit TRBD2. Per germline, CDR1 SGHNT and CDR2 YYREEE (reference sequence). V dropped 4 bases and J dropped 6; count of bases not matched to a gene: 13. This CDR3 is built from 16 residues. Written as DNA, the CDR3 is TGTGCCAGCAGCCCAAATCTAGCGGGAGACTTGGGCGAGCAGTACTTC. This encodes CASSPNLAGDLGEQYF.

This chain connects TRBV6-6 to TRBJ2-3; unclear D gene. The germline V gene has CDR1 MNHNY and CDR2 SVGAGI (reference sequence). V lost 5 bases to trimming and J lost 4 bases, with 7 bases between them. This CDR3 comprises 12 residues. The CDR3 DNA reads TGTGCCAGCAGTAAGCTAGCAGATACGCAGTATTTT. This encodes CASSKLADTQYF.

V usage is TRBV6-5 and J usage is TRBJ1-2; D possibly corresponds to TRBD1 (5 bases). V lost 5 bases and J lost 6, with 7 bases in between. The CDR3 contains 11 residues. Germline V lookup: CDR1 MNHEY, CDR2 SVGAGI. The CDR3 DNA is TGTGCCAGCAGTCGGGGGAATGGCTACACCTTC. This codes for CASSRGNGYTF.

Remarks on this clone: One junction end disagrees with the germline gene, perhaps due to a read error. The chain carries TRBV7-3 and TRBJ2-2, with 7 bases fitting TRBD2. CDR3 length: 16 amino acids. Germline CDR1 is SGHTA and CDR2 is FQGTGA. The CDR3 DNA is TGTGCCAGCAGCACCTATAGCGGGCCGAAAACCGGGGAGCTGTTTTTT. It encodes CASSTYSGPKTGELFF.

The rearrangement uses TRBV12-3 or TRBV12-4 and TRBJ1-1, with TRBD1 matching 8 bases. Trimming cost V 7 bases and J 10 bases; bases outside gene matches: 11. The length of the CDR3 is 13 residues. The CDR3 DNA reads TGTGCCAGCACCTTGAGACAGGGGCTGAGAGCTTTCTTT. Translation: CASTLRQGLRAFF.

The V and J genes are TRBV29-1 and TRBJ2-7, with 8 positions matching TRBD1. Germline assignment: CDR1 SQVTM and CDR2 ANQGSEA. J was trimmed by 0 bases and V by 5 bases; bases with no gene match: 3. The CDR3 contains 13 residues. The CDR3 region is CSVRTGSSYEQYF. CDR3 sequence (DNA): TGCAGCGTTCGGACAGGGAGCTCCTACGAGCAGTACTTC.

This clone appeared a few times. In DNA, the CDR3 is TGTGCCAGCAGTCATCACTCGGACAGGGGTGCTGAAGCTTTCTTT. Protein product: CASSHHSDRGAEAFF. The genes are TRBV28 and TRBJ1-1; 9 nucleotides match TRBD1. The CDR3 has 15 amino acids. Germline V gene data show CDR1 as MDHEN and CDR2 as SYDVKM. J was trimmed by 6 bases and V by 5 bases; bases with no gene match: 10.

CDR3 amino acids: CARYKDRNTEAFF. The CDR3 region has the DNA TGTGCCAGATATAAGGACAGGAACACTGAAGCTTTCTTT. The chain has TRBV2 and TRBJ1-1, with a tentative D call TRBD1 (6 bases). This CDR3 comprises 13 residues. Trimming cost V 9 bases and J 1 base, with 12 bases left between them. CDR1 SNHLY and CDR2 FYNNEI come from the germline V gene.